Described below is a single T cell receptor (beta chain) sequence and its context. Its antigen is not identified. This specimen comes from a study of cytomegalovirus exposure and HLA in healthy donors. PCR used 60 Vbeta primers and 13 Jbeta primers. Assay used: immunoSEQ multiplex PCR; TCRdb lists only in-frame clones, some missing. The sample lists around 150,000 clones; around 68% were seen once. Study-wide results and limits: The presence/absence work took it that sequencing depth was about the same across donors.

The CDR3 extends over 13 amino acids. The germline gives CDR1 LNHDA, CDR2 SQIVND (reference sequence). V lost 5 bases, J lost 4 bases, and 11 bases lay in between. Sequencing used PBMCs. This chain joins TRBV19 and TRBJ1-2, with D perhaps TRBD1 (5 bases). The TCR sequence derives from a man aged 45-60 years in good health and CMV-seronegative. The CDR3 loop is CASSPRRGYGYTF. In DNA, the CDR3 is TGTGCCAGTAGTCCTCGAAGGGGCTATGGCTACACCTTC.